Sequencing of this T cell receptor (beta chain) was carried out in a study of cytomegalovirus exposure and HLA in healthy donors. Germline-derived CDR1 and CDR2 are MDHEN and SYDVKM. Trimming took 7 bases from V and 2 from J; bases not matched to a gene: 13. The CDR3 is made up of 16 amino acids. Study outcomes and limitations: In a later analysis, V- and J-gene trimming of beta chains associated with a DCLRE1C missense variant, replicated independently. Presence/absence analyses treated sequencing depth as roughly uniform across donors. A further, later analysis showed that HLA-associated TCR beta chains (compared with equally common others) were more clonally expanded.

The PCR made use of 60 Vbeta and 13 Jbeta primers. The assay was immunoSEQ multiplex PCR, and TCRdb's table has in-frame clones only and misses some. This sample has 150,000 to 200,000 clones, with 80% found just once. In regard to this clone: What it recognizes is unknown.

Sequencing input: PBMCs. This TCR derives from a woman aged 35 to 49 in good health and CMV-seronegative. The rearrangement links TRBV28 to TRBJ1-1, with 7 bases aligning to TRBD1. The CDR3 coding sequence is TGTGCCAGCACTTCCGGGACGACAGGGATCAACACTGAAGCTTTCTTT. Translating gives CASTSGTTGINTEAFF.